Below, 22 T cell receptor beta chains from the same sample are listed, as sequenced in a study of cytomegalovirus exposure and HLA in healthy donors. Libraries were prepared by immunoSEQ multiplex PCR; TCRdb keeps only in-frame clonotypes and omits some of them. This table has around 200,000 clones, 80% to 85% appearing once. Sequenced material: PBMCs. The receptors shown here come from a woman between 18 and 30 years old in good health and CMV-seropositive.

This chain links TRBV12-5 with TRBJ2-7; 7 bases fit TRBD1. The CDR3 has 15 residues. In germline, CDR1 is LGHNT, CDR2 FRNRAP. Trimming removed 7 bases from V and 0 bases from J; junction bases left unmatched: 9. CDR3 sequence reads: CASAPRDSYSYEQYF. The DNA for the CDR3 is TGTGCTAGTGCCCCCCGGGACAGTTACTCCTACGAGCAGTACTTC.

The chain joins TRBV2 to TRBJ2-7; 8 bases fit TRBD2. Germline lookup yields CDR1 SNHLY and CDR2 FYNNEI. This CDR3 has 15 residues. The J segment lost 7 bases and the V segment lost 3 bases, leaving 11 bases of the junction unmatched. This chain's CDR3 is CASSESGGHTREQYF. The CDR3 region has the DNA TGTGCCAGCAGTGAGAGCGGGGGCCATACCCGGGAGCAGTACTTC.

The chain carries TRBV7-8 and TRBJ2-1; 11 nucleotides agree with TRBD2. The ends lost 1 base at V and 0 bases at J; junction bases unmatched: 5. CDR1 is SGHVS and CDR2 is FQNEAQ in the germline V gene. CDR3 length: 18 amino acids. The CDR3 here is CASSLGTSGPISYNEQFF. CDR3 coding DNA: TGTGCCAGCAGCTTAGGGACTAGCGGGCCCATCTCCTACAATGAGCAGTTCTTC.

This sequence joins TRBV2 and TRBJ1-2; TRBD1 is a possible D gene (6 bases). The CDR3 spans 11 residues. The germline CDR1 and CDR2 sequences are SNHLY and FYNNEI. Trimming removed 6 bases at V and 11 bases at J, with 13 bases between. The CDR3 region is CASRVDRPYTF. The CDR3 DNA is TGTGCCAGCAGGGTAGACAGGCCGTACACCTTC.

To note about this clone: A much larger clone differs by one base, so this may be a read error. The CDR3 sequence: CASSEEGDKDTQYF. For the CDR3, the DNA is TGTGCCAGCAGTGAAGAGGGGGACAAAGATACGCAGTATTTT. The V call is TRBV2, the J call TRBJ2-3; weak D call: TRBD1 (6 bases). The CDR3 consists of 14 residues. V was trimmed by 1 base and J by 5 bases, leaving 10 bases between them. Germline V gene lookup returns CDR1 SNHLY and CDR2 FYNNEI.

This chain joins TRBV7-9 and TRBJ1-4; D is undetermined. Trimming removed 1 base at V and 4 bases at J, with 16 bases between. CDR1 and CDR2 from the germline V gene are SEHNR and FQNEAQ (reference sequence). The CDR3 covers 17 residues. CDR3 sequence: CASSLDGRGQINEKLFF. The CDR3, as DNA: TGTGCCAGCAGCTTAGACGGGAGAGGGCAAATTAATGAAAAACTGTTTTTT.

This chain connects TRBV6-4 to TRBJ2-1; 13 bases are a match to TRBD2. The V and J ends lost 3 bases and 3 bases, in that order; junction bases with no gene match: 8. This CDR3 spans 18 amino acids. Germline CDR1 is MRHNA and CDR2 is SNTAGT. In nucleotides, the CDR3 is TGTGCCAGCAGTGAATGGGGACTAGCGGGGACCTACTACAATGAGCAGTTCTTC. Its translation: CASSEWGLAGTYYNEQFF.

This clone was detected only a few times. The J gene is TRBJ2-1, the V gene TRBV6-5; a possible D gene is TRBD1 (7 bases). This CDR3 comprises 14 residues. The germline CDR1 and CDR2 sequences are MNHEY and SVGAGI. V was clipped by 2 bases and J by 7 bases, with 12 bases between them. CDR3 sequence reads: CASSYRAGGNEQFF. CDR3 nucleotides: TGTGCCAGCAGTTACCGGGCAGGGGGGAATGAGCAGTTCTTC.

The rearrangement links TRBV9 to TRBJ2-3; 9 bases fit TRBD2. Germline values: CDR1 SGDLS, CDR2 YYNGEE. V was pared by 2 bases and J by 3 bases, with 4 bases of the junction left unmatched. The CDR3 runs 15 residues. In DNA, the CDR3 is TGTGCCAGCAGCGTTAATAGCGGGGGAACAGATACGCAGTATTTT. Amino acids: CASSVNSGGTDTQYF. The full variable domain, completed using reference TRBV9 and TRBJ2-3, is DSGVTQTPKHLITATGQRVTLRCSPRSGDLSVYWYQQSLDQGLQFLIQYYNGEERAKGNILERFSAQQFPDLHSELNLSSLELGDSALYFCASSVNSGGTDTQYFGPGTRLTVL.

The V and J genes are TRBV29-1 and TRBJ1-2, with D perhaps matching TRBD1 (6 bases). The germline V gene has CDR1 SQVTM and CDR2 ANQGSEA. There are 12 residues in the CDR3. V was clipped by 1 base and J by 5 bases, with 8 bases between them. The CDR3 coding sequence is TGCAGCGTTGAAGGGACAGAATATGGCTACACCTTC. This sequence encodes CSVEGTEYGYTF. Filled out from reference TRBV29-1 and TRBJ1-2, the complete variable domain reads SAVISQKPSRDICQRGTSLTIQCQVDSQVTMMFWYRQQPGQSLTLIATANQGSEATYESGFVIDKFPISRPNLTFSTLTVSNMSPEDSSIYLCSVEGTEYGYTFGSGTRLTVV.

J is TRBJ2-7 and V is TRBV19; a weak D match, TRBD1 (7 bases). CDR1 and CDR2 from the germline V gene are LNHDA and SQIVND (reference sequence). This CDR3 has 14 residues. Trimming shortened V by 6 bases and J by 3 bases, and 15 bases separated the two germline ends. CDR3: CASSLRDSSYEQYF. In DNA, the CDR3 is TGTGCCAGTAGCCTGCGGGACAGTAGCTACGAGCAGTACTTC. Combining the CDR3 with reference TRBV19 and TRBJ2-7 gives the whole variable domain DGGITQSPKYLFRKEGQNVTLSCEQNLNHDAMYWYRQDPGQGLRLIYYSQIVNDFQKGDIAEGYSVSREKKESFPLTVTSAQKNPTAFYLCASSLRDSSYEQYFGPGTRLTVT.

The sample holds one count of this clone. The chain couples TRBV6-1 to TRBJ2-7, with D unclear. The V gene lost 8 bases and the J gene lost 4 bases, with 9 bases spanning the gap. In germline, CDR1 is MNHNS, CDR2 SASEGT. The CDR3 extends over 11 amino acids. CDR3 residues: CASGIEYEQYF. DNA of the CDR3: TGTGCCAGCGGTATAGAATACGAGCAGTACTTC.

The CDR3 DNA reads as TGTGCCAGCAGCCCGAGCCCGGGACTTCCCTACGAGCAGTACTTC. Protein sequence: CASSPSPGLPYEQYF. This rearrangement joins TRBV9 to TRBJ2-7, with a tentative D call TRBD2 (6 bases). V shed 4 bases and J shed 2 bases, with 16 bases lying between them. There are 15 residues in the CDR3. Germline V gene sequence: CDR1 SGDLS, CDR2 YYNGEE.

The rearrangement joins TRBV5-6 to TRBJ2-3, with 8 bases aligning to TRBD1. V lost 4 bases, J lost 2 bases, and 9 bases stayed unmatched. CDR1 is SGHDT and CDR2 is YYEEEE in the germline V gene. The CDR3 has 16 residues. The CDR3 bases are TGTGCCAGCAGCACCGTCAGGGGGCTTAACACAGATACGCAGTATTTT. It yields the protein CASSTVRGLNTDTQYF.

DNA for the CDR3: TGCGCCAGCAGCCTCCGGGACAGATCAGATACGCAGTATTTT. Translating it yields CASSLRDRSDTQYF. J is TRBJ2-3 and V is TRBV4-1, with 7 bases matching TRBD1. V lost 4 bases and J lost 4; bases outside the gene matches: 5. Germline CDR1 and CDR2: MGHRA and YSYEKL. CDR3 length equals 14 residues.

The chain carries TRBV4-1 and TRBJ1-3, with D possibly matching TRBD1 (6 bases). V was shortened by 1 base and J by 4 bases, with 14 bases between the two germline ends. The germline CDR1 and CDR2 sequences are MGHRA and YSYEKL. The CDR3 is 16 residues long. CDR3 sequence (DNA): TGCGCCAGCAGCCAAGGTGGGGGGGCGAGGGGAAACACCATATATTTT. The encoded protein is CASSQGGGARGNTIYF.

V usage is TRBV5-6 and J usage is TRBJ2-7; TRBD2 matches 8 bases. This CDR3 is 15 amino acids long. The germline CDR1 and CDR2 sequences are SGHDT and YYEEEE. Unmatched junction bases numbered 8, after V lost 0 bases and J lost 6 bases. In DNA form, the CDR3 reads TGTGCCAGCAGCTTGGTAGTAGCGGGGCCTGGCGAGCAGTACTTC. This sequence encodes CASSLVVAGPGEQYF.

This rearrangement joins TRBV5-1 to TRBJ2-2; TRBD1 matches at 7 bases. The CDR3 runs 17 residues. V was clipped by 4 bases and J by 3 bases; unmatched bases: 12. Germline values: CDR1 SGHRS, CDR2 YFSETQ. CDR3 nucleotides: TGCGCCAGCAGCGCCCATCTCACAGGGGTGGACACCGGGGAGCTGTTTTTT. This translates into CASSAHLTGVDTGELFF.

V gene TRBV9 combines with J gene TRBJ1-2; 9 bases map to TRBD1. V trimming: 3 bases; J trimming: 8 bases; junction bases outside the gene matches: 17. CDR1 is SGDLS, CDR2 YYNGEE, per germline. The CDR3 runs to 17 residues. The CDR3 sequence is CASSGADRGRFWLGYTF. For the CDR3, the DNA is TGTGCCAGCAGCGGAGCGGACAGGGGAAGGTTTTGGTTGGGCTACACCTTC.

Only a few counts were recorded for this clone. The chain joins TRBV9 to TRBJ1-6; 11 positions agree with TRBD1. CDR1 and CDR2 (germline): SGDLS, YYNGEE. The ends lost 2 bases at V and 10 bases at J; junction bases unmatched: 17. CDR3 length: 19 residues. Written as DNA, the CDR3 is TGTGCCAGCAGCGTTGGCCCGGAACCCGGGACAGGGGGAGGCTCACCCCTCCACTTT. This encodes CASSVGPEPGTGGGSPLHF.

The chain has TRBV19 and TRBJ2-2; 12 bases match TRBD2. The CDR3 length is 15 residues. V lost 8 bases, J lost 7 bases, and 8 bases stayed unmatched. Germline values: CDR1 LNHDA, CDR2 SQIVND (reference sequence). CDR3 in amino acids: CASRRTSGESGELFF. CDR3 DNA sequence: TGTGCCAGTCGCCGGACTAGCGGGGAGAGCGGGGAGCTGTTTTTT.

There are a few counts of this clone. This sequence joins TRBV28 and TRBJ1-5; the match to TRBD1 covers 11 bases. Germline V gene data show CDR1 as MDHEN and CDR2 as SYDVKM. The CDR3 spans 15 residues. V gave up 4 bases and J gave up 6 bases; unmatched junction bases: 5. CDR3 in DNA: TGTGCCAGCAGTTCTTTGGACAGGGGGCTTCAGCCCCAGCATTTT. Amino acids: CASSSLDRGLQPQHF.